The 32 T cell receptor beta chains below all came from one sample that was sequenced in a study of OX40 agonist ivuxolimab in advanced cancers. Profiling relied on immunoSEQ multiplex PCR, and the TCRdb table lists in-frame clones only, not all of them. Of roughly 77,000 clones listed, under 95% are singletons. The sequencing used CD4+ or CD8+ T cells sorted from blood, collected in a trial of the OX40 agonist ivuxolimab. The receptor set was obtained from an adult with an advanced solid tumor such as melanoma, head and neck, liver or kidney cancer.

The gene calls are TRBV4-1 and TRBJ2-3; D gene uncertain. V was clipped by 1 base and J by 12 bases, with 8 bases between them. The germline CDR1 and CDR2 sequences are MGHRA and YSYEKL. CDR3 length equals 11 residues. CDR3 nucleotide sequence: TGCGCCAGCAGCCAAGGTGGGCCCCAGTATTTT. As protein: CASSQGGPQYF.

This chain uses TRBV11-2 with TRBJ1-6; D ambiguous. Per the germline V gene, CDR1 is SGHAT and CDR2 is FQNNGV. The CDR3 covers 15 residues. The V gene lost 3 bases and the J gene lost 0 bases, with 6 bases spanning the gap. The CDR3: CASSFVSSYNSPLHF. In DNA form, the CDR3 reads TGTGCCAGCAGCTTCGTGAGCTCCTATAATTCACCCCTCCACTTT.

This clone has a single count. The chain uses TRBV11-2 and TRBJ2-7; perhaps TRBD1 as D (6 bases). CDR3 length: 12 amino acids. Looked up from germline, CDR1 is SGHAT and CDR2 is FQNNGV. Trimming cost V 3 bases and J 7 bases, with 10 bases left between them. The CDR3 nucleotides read TGTGCCAGCAGCTTTGCAGGGGAAGAGCAGTACTTC. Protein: CASSFAGEEQYF.

The CDR3 DNA sequence: TGTGCCAGCAGCTTATATAGCGGGGGGGCCAACAATGAGCAGTTCTTC. Its protein is CASSLYSGGANNEQFF. The chain combines TRBV7-7 with TRBJ2-1; TRBD2 matches at 11 bases. Germline V CDR1 and CDR2: SSHAT, FNYEAQ (reference sequence). V lost 2 bases, J lost 5 bases, and 5 bases stayed unmatched. The CDR3 contains 16 residues.

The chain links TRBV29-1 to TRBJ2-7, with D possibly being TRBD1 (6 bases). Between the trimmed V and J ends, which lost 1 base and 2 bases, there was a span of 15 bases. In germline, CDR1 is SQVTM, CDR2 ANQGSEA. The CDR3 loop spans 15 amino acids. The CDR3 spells CSVEVPGHVAYEQYF. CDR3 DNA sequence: TGCAGCGTTGAAGTCCCGGGACACGTCGCCTACGAGCAGTACTTC.

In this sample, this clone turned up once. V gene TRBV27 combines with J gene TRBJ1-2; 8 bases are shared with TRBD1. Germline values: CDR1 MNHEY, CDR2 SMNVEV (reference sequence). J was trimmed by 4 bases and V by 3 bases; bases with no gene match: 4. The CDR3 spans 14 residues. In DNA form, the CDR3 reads TGTGCCAGCAGTTTCGGACAGGGCACCTATGGCTACACCTTC. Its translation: CASSFGQGTYGYTF.

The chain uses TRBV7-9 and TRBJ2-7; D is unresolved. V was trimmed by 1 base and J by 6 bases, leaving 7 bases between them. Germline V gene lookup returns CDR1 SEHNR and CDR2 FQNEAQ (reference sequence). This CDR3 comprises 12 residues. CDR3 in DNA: TGTGCCAGCAGCTTAGATTCCCCCGAGCAGTACTTC. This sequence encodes CASSLDSPEQYF.

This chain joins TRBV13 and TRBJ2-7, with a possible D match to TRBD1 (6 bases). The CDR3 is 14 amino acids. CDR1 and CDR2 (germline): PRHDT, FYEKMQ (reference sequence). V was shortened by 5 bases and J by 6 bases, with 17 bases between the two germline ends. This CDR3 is CASSQGSGWGEQYF. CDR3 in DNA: TGTGCCAGCAGCCAGGGGTCCGGGTGGGGCGAGCAGTACTTC.

The CDR3 DNA reads as TGTGCCAGCAGCTTGGAGACCCAGTACTTC. Protein sequence: CASSLETQYF. The V gene is TRBV11-2, the J gene TRBJ2-5, with D hard to call. Germline CDR1 is SGHAT and CDR2 is FQNNGV. Trimming cost V 3 bases and J 5 bases, with 1 base left between them. This CDR3 is built from 10 residues.

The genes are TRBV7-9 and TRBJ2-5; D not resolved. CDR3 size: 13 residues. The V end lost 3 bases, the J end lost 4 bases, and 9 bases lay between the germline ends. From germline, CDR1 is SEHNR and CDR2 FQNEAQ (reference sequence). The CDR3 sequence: CASSFPLGETQYF. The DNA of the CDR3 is TGTGCCAGCAGCTTTCCCTTGGGAGAGACCCAGTACTTC.

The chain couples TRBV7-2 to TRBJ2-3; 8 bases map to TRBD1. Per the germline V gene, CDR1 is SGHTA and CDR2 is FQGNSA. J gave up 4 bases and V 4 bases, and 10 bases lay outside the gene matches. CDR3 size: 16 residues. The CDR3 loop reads CASSYHRGARADTQYF. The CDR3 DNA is TGTGCCAGCAGCTACCACAGGGGGGCGAGGGCAGATACGCAGTATTTT.

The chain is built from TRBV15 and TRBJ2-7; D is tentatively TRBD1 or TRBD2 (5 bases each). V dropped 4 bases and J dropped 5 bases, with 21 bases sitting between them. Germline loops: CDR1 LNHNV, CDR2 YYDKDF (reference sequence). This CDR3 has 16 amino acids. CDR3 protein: CATSIARTSLGDEQYF. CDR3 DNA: TGTGCCACCAGCATAGCGAGGACATCTCTAGGGGACGAGCAGTACTTC.

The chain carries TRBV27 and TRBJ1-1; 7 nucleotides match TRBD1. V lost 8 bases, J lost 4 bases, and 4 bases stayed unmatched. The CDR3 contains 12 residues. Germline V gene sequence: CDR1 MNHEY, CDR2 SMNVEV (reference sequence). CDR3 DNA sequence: TGTGCCAGCTGCACAGGGGCCACTGAAGCTTTCTTT. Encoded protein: CASCTGATEAFF.

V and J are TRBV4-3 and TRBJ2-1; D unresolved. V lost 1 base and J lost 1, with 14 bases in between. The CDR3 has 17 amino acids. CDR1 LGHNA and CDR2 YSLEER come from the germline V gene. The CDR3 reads CASSQAWRLISYNEQFF. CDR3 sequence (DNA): TGCGCCAGCAGCCAAGCTTGGCGTCTGATATCCTACAATGAGCAGTTCTTC.

The CDR3 DNA reads as TGTGCCAGCACTACTAGCGGGGGCTTGGGTAATGAGCAGTTCTTC. Translation gives CASTTSGGLGNEQFF. The chain employs TRBV25-1 and TRBJ2-1; 11 bases agree with TRBD2. The CDR3 is 15 residues long. Germline CDR1 and CDR2: MGHDK and SYGVNS. V shed 7 bases and J 7 bases; nucleotides not matched to a gene: 9.

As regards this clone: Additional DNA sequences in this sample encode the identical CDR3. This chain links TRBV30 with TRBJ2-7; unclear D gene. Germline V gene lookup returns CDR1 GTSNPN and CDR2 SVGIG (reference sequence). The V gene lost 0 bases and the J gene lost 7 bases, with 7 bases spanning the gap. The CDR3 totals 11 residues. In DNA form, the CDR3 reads TGTGCCTGGAGTGTTGGGGTTGAGCAGTACTTC. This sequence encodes CAWSVGVEQYF. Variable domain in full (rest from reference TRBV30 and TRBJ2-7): SQTIHQWPATLVQPVGSPLSLECTVEGTSNPNLYWYRQAAGRGLQLLFYSVGIGQISSEVPQNLSASRPQDRQFILSSKKLLLSDSGFYLCAWSVGVEQYFGPGTRLTVT.

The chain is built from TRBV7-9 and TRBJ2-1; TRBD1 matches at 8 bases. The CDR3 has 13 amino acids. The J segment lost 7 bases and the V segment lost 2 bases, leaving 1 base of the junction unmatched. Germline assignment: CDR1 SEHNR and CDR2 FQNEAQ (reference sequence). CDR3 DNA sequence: TGTGCCAGCAGCTTAACAGGGGGGAATGAGCAGTTCTTC. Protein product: CASSLTGGNEQFF.

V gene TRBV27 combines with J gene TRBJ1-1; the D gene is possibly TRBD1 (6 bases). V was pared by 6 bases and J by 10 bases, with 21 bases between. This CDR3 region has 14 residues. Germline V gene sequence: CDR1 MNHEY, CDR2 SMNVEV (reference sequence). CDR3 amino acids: CASSPLGARDVAFF. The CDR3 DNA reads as TGTGCCAGCAGCCCTTTGGGGGCGCGAGATGTAGCTTTCTTT.

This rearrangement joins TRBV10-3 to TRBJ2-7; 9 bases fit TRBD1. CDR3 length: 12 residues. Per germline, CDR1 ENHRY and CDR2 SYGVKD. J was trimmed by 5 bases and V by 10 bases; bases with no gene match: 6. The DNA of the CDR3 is TGTGCCACTGGGACAGGGAAAGACGAGCAGTACTTC. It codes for CATGTGKDEQYF.

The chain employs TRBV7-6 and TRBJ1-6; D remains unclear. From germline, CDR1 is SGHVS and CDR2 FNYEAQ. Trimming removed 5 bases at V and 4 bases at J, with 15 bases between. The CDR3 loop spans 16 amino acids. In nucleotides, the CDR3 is TGTGCCAGCAGCCCTACACCGCCTTCTTATAATTCACCCCTCCACTTT. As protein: CASSPTPPSYNSPLHF. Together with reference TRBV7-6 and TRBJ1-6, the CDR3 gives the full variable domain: GAGVSQSPRYKVTKRGQDVALRCDPISGHVSLYWYRQALGQGPEFLTYFNYEAQQDKSGLPNDRFSAERPEGSISTLTIQRTEQRDSAMYRCASSPTPPSYNSPLHFGNGTRLTVT.

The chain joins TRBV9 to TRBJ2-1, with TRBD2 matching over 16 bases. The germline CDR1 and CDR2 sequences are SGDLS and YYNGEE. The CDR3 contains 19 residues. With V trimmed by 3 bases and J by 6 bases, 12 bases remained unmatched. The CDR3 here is CASSGSPGLAGGPSNEQFF. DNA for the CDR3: TGTGCCAGCAGCGGGAGCCCGGGACTAGCGGGGGGGCCGAGCAATGAGCAGTTCTTC.

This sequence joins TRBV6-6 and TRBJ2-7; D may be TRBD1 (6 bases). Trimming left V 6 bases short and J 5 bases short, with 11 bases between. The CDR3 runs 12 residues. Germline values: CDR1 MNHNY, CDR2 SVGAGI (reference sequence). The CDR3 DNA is TGTGCCAGCAGCCCAACAGGGCACGAGCAGTACTTC. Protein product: CASSPTGHEQYF.

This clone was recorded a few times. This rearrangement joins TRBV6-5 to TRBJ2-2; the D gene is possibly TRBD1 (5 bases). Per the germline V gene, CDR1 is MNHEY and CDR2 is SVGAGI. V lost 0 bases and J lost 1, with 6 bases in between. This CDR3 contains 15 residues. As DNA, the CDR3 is TGTGCCAGCAGTTACTCAGGGGAGAACACCGGGGAGCTGTTTTTT. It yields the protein CASSYSGENTGELFF.

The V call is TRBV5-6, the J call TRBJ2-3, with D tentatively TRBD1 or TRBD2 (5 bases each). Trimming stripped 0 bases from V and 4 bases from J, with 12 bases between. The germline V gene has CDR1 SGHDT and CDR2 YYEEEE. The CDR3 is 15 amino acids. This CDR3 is CASSLDGGVADTQYF. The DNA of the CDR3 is TGTGCCAGCAGCTTGGATGGGGGAGTGGCAGATACGCAGTATTTT.

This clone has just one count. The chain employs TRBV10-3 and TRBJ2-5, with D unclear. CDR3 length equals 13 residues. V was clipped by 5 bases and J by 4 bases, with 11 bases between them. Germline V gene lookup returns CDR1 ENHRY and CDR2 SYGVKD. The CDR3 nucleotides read TGTGCCATCAGTCCACCCGGCGGAGAGACCCAGTACTTC. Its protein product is CAISPPGGETQYF.

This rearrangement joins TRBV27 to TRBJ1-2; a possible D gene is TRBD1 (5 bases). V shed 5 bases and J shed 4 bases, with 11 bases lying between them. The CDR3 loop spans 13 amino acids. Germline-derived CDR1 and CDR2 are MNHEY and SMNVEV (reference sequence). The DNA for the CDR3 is TGTGCCAGCAGTCCCGACAGAGCCTATGGCTACACCTTC. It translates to CASSPDRAYGYTF.

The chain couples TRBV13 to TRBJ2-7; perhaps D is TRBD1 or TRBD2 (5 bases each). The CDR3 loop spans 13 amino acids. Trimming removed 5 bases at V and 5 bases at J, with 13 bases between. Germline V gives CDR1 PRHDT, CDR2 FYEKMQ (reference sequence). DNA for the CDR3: TGTGCCAGCAGCCCCCCCAGGGACCACGAGCAGTACTTC. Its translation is CASSPPRDHEQYF.

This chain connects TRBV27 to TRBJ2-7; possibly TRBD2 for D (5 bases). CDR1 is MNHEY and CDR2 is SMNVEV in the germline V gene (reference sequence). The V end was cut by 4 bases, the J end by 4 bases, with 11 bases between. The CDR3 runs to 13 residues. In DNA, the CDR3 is TGTGCCAGCAGTTCCTCCGGAGGATACGAGCAGTACTTC. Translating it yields CASSSSGGYEQYF.

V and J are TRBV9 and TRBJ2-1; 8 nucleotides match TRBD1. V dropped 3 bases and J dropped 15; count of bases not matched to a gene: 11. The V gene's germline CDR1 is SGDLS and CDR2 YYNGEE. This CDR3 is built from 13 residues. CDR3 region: CASSEGQDPPGFF. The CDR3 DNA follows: TGTGCCAGCAGCGAGGGACAGGACCCCCCTGGGTTCTTC.

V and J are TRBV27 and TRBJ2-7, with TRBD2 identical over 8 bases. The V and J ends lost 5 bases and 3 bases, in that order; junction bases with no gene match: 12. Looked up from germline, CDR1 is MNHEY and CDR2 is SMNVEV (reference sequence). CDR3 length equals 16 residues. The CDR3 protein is CASSTGLAGPYYEQYF. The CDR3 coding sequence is TGTGCCAGCAGTACCGGCCTAGCGGGCCCGTACTACGAGCAGTACTTC.

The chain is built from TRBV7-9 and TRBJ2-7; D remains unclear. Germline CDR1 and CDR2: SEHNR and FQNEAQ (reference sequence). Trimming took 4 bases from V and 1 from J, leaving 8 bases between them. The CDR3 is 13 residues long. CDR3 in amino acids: CASSSTVSYEQYF. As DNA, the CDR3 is TGTGCCAGCAGCTCAACAGTTTCCTACGAGCAGTACTTC.

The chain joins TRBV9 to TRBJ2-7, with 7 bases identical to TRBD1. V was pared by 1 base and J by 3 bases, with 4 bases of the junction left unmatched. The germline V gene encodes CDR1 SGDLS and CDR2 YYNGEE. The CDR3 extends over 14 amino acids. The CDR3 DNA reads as TGTGCCAGCAGCGTACAAACAGGGGACTACGAGCAGTACTTC. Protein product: CASSVQTGDYEQYF.